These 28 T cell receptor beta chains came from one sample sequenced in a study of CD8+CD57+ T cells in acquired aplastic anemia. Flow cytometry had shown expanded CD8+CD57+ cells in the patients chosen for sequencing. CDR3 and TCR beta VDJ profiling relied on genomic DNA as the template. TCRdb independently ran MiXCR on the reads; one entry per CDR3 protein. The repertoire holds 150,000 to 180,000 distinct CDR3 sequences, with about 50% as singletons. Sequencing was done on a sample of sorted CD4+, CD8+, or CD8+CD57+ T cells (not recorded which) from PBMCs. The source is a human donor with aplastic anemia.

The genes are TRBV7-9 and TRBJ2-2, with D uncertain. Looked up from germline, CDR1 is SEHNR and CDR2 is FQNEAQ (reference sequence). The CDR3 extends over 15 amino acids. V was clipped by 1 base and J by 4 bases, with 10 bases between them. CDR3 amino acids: CASSLGSLGTGELFF. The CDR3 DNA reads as TGTGCCAGCAGCTTAGGGAGCTTGGGCACCGGGGAGCTGTTTTTT.

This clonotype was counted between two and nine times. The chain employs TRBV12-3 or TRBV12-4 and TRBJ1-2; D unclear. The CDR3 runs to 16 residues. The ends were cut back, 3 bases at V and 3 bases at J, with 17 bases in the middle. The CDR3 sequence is CASSFQASGGYYGYTF. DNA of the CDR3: TGTGCCAGCAGTTTCCAAGCCTCGGGAGGGTACTATGGCTACACCTTC.

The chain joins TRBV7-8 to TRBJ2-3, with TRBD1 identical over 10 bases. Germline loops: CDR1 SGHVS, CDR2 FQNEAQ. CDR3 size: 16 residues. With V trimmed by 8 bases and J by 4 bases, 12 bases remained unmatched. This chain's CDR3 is CASSAGTGVYADTQYF. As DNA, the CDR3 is TGTGCCAGCTCGGCCGGGACAGGGGTTTATGCAGATACGCAGTATTTT.

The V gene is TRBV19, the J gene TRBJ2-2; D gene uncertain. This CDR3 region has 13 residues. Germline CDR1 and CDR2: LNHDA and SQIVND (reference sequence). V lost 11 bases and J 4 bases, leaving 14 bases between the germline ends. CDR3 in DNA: TGTGCCCTTGAGCACAGAGCCACCGGGGAGCTGTTTTTT. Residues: CALEHRATGELFF.

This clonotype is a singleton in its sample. The CDR3 spells CASSRDIQGFDEQYF. Written as DNA, the CDR3 is TGTGCCAGCAGCAGGGACATACAGGGGTTTGACGAGCAGTACTTC. The rearrangement uses TRBV9 and TRBJ2-7; 7 bases are shared with TRBD1. Trimming at V came to 4 bases and at J to 5 bases, leaving 12 bases not matched to a gene. The CDR3 covers 15 residues. Germline V CDR1 and CDR2: SGDLS, YYNGEE.

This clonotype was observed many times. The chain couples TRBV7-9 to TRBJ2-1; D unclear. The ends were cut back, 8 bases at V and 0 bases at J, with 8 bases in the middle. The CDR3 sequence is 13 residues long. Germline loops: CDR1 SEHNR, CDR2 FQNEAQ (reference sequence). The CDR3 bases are TGTGCCAGCCTGGGCCACTCCTACAATGAGCAGTTCTTC. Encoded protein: CASLGHSYNEQFF.

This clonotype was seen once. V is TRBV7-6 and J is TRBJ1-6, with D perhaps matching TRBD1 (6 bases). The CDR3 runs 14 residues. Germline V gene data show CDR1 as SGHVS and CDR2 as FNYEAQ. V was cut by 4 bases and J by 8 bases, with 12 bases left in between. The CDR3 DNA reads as TGTGCCAGCAGCTCTATCAAGGGGGATTCACCCCTCCACTTT. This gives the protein CASSSIKGDSPLHF.

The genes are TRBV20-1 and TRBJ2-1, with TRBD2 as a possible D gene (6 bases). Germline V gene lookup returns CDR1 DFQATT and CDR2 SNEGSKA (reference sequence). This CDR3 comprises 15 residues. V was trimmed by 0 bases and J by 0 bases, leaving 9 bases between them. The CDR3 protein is CSARDLASSYNEQFF. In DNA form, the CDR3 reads TGCAGTGCTAGAGATCTAGCGAGCTCCTACAATGAGCAGTTCTTC.

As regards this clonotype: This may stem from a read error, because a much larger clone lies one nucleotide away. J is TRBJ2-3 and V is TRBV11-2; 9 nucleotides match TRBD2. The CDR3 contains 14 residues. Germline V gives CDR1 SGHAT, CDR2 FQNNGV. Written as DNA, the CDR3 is TGTGCCGGCAGCACCCGACTAGCGGCAGATACGCAGTATTTT. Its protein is CAGSTRLAADTQYF. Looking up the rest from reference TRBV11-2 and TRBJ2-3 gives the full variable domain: EAGVAQSPRYKIIEKRQSVAFWCNPISGHATLYWYQQILGQGPKLLIQFQNNGVVDDSQLPKDRFSAERLKGVDSTLKIQPAKLEDSAVYLCAGSTRLAADTQYFGPGTRLTVL.

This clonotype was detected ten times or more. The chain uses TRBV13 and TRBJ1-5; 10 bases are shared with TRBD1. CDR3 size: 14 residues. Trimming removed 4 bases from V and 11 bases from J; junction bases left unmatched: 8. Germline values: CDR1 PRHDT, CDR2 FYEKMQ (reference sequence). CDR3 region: CASSSGTGAGAQHF. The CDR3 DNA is TGTGCCAGCAGCTCCGGGACAGGGGCCGGGGCCCAGCATTTT.

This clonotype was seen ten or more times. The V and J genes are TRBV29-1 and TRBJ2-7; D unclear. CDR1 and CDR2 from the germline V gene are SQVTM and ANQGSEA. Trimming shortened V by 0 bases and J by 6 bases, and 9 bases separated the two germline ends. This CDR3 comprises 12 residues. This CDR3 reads CSVEDGVTEQYF. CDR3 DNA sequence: TGCAGCGTTGAAGATGGGGTAACCGAGCAGTACTTC.

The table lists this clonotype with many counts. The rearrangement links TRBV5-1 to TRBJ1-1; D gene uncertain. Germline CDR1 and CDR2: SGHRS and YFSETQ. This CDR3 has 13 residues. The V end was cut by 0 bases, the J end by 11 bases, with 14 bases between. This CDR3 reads CASSLGNGRDAFF. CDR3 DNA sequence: TGCGCCAGCAGCTTGGGTAACGGGAGAGACGCTTTCTTT. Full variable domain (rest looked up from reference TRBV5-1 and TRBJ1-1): KAGVTQTPRYLIKTRGQQVTLSCSPISGHRSVSWYQQTPGQGLQFLFEYFSETQRNKGNFPGRFSGRQFSNSRSEMNVSTLELGDSALYLCASSLGNGRDAFFGQGTRLTVV.

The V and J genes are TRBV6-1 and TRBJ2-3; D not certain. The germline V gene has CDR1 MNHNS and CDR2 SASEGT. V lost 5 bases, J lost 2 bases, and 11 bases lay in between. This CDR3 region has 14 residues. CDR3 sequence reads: CASSPRGPTDTQYF. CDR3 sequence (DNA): TGTGCCAGCAGTCCCCGCGGACCCACAGATACGCAGTATTTT.

The CDR3 DNA sequence: TGTGCCAGCAGCCGGACAGGGGGCTCATCAGATACGCAGTATTTT. It encodes CASSRTGGSSDTQYF. The chain combines TRBV7-3 with TRBJ2-3; 11 bases align to TRBD1. V dropped 5 bases and J dropped 4; count of bases not matched to a gene: 5. CDR1 and CDR2 from the germline V gene are SGHTA and FQGTGA. The CDR3 is 15 amino acids.

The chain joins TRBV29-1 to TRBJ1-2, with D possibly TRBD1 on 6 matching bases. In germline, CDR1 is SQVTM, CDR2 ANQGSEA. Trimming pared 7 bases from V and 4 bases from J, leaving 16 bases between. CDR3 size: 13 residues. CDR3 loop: CSANGGAIYGYTF. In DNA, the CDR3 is TGCAGCGCTAATGGGGGGGCTATCTATGGCTACACCTTC.

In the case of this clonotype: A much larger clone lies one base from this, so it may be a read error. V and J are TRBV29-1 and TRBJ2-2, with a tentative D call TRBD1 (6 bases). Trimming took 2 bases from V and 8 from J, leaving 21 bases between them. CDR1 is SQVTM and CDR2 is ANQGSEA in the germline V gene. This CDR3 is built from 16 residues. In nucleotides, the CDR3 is TGCAGCGTTGAACCCCTGCGCCCAGGGGTTGGGGGGGAGCTGTTTTTT. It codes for CSVEPLRPGVGGELFF.

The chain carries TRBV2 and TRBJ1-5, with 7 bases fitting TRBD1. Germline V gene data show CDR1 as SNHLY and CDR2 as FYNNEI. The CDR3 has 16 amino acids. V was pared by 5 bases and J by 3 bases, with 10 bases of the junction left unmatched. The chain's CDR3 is CASSPGQVGHNQPQHF. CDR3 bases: TGTGCCAGCAGTCCCGGACAGGTTGGGCACAATCAGCCCCAGCATTTT.

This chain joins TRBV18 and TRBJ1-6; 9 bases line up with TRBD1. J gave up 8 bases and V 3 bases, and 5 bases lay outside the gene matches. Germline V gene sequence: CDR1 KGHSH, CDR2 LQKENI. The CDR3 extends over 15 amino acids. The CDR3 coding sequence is TGTGCCAGCTCACCGGCGACAGGGGGGGATTCACCCCTCCACTTT. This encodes CASSPATGGDSPLHF.

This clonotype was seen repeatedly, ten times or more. DNA for the CDR3: TGTGCCAGCAGCCGTACGACAGTCAACGAGGAGTACTATGGCTACACCTTC. This codes for CASSRTTVNEEYYGYTF. V is TRBV11-1 and J is TRBJ1-2, with D perhaps matching TRBD1 (5 bases). The CDR3 sequence is 17 residues long. The V gene's germline CDR1 is SGHAT and CDR2 FQDESV (reference sequence). V was pared by 5 bases and J by 3 bases, with 22 bases between. The whole variable domain, filled in from reference TRBV11-1 and TRBJ1-2, reads EAEVAQSPRYKITEKSQAVAFWCDPISGHATLYWYRQILGQGPELLVQFQDESVVDDSQLPKDRFSAERLKGVDSTLKIQPAELGDSAMYLCASSRTTVNEEYYGYTFGSGTRLTVV.

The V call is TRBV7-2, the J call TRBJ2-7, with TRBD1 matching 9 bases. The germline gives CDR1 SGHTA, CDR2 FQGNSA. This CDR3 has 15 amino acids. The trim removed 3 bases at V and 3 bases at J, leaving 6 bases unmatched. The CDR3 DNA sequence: TGTGCCAGCAGCTTGACCCCGGGACAGGGCTACGAGCAGTACTTC. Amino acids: CASSLTPGQGYEQYF.

The CDR3: CASSRTSEETQYF. As DNA, the CDR3 is TGTGCCAGCAGTCGGACTAGCGAGGAGACCCAGTACTTC. V usage is TRBV6-4 and J usage is TRBJ2-5; 9 bases match TRBD2. This CDR3 comprises 13 residues. Germline V gene sequence: CDR1 MRHNA, CDR2 SNTAGT. V dropped 5 bases and J dropped 5; count of bases not matched to a gene: 3.

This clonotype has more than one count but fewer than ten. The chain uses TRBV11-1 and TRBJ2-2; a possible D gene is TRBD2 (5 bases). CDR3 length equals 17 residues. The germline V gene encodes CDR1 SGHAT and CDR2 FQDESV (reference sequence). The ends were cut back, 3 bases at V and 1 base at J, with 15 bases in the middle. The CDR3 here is CASSFRAPGKNTGELFF. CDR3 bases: TGTGCCAGCAGCTTTAGGGCCCCGGGAAAGAACACCGGGGAGCTGTTTTTT.

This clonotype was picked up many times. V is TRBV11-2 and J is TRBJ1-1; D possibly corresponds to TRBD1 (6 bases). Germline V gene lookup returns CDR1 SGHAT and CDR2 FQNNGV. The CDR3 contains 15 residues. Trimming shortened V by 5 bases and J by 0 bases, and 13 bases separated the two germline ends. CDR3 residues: CASSAETGLNTEAFF. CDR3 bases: TGTGCCAGCAGCGCCGAGACAGGATTGAACACTGAAGCTTTCTTT.

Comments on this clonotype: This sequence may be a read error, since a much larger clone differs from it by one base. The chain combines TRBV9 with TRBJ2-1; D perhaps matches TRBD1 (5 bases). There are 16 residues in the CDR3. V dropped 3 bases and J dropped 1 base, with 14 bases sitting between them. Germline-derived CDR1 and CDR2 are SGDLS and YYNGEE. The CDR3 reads CASSAKGASSYNEQFF. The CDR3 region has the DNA TGTGCCAGCAGCGCAAAAGGGGCTTCTTCCTACAATGAGCAGTTCTTC.

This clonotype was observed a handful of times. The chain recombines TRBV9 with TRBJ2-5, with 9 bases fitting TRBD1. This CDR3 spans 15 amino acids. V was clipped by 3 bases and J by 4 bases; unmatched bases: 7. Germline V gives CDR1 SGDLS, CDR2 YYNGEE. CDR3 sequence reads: CASSATGGYAETQYF. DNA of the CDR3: TGTGCCAGCAGCGCGACAGGGGGATACGCAGAGACCCAGTACTTC.

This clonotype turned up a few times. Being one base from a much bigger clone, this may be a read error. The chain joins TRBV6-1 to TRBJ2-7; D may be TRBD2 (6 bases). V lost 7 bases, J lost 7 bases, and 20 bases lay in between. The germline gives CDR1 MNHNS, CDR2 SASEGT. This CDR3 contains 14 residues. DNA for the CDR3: TGTGCCAGCAATCGACCAGGCGGGGCGGAAGAGCAGTACTTC. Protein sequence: CASNRPGGAEEQYF.

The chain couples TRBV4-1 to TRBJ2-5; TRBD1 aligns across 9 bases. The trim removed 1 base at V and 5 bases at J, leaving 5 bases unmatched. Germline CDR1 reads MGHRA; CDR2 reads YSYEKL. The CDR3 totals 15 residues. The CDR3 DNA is TGCGCCAGCAGCCAAGCGGGGACAGGGCGGGAGACCCAGTACTTC. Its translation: CASSQAGTGRETQYF.

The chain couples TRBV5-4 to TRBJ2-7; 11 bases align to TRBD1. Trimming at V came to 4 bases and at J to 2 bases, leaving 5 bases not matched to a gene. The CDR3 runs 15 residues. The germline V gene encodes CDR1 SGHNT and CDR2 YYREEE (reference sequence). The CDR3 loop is CASSRPGQGAYEQYF. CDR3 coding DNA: TGTGCCAGCAGCCGTCCGGGACAGGGGGCCTACGAGCAGTACTTC.